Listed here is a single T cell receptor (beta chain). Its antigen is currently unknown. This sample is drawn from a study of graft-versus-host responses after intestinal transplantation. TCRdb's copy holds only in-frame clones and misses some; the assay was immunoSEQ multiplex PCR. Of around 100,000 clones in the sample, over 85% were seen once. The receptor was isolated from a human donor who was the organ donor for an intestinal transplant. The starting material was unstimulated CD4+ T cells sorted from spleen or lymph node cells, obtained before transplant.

Here the CDR3 DNA reads TGCGCCAGCAGCCAAGAGGGGGCAGAATTACACTCTGGGGCCAACGTCCTGACTTTC. It encodes CASSQEGAELHSGANVLTF. V usage is TRBV4-1 and J usage is TRBJ2-6, with D perhaps matching TRBD1 (6 bases). CDR3 length equals 19 residues. Germline V gene lookup returns CDR1 MGHRA and CDR2 YSYEKL. V gave up 0 bases and J gave up 0 bases, with 15 bases separating them.